This record looks at one T cell receptor beta chain sequence and its context. The sample belongs to a study of blood T cell repertoires in COVID-19. V was clipped by 10 bases and J by 6 bases, with 19 bases between them. Germline lookup yields CDR1 MDHEN and CDR2 SYDVKM. The CDR3 loop spans 14 amino acids. Under the authors' procedure: Nucleated cell number was recorded as an estimate derived from reference gene primer amplification. Sequencing used immunoSEQ multiplex PCR; TCRdb keeps in-frame clones, though not all of them. V and J calls and clone size are those listed in that table; D and trimming were worked out from the DNA. This table holds over 200,000 clones, 84% found once.

Specimen: peripheral blood. This TCR derives from a woman of 80 years or more with active or convalescent COVID-19. The chain employs TRBV28 and TRBJ1-5; D might be TRBD1 (5 bases). CDR3 in DNA: TGTGCCACCCAGGGAGGGCAGGAGTCTCAGCCCCAGCATTTT. Translated: CATQGGQESQPQHF.